One sample yielded the 30 T cell receptor beta chains listed below, sequenced in a study of cytomegalovirus exposure and HLA in healthy donors. Vbeta (60) and Jbeta (13) primers were used in the PCR. TCRdb keeps only in-frame clones here, not all; method: immunoSEQ multiplex PCR. This repertoire shows roughly 140,000 clones, approximately 78% found once; its top ten account for 3.5% to 4.5%. The sequencing input was PBMCs. All receptors derive from a woman between 40 and 55 years old in good health and CMV-seropositive.

V usage is TRBV4-3 and J usage is TRBJ2-5; 8 bases map to TRBD2. The germline V gene has CDR1 LGHNA and CDR2 YSLEER. This CDR3 comprises 19 residues. V dropped 0 bases and J dropped 0; count of bases not matched to a gene: 12. The CDR3 region is CASSQDIIGGGTNQETQYF. The CDR3 nucleotides read TGCGCCAGCAGCCAAGATATCATTGGCGGGGGGACCAACCAAGAGACCCAGTACTTC.

CDR3 region: CASSFPLAGGPDTQYF. The CDR3 nucleotides read TGTGCCAGCAGCTTCCCACTAGCGGGAGGGCCGGATACGCAGTATTTT. V and J are TRBV7-8 and TRBJ2-3; 13 bases map to TRBD2. CDR1 is SGHVS and CDR2 is FQNEAQ in the germline V gene. With 3 bases clipped from V and 6 bases from J, the junction kept 6 bases outside the gene matches. The CDR3 runs 16 residues.

The J gene is TRBJ1-4, the V gene TRBV5-8; possible D gene TRBD1, 6 bases. The CDR3 has 14 amino acids. CDR1 and CDR2 from the germline V gene are SGHTS and YDEGEE. V dropped 4 bases and J dropped 5 bases, with 12 bases sitting between them. For the CDR3, the DNA is TGTGCCAGCAGCCCCAAGGGGACAAATGAAAAACTGTTTTTT. It translates to CASSPKGTNEKLFF. Full variable domain (outside the CDR3, taken from reference TRBV5-8 and TRBJ1-4): EAGVTQSPTHLIKTRGQQATLRCSPISGHTSVYWYQQALGLGLQFLLWYDEGEERNRGNFPPRFSGRQFPNYSSELNVNALELEDSALYLCASSPKGTNEKLFFGSGTQLSVL.

This sequence joins TRBV19 and TRBJ1-2, with 7 bases matching TRBD1. The V and J ends lost 6 bases and 0 bases, in that order; junction bases with no gene match: 7. The CDR3 loop spans 15 amino acids. Germline CDR1 is LNHDA and CDR2 is SQIVND (reference sequence). The CDR3 region has the DNA TGTGCCAGTAGGGGTGGACAGGAATCTAACTATGGCTACACCTTC. Encoded protein: CASRGGQESNYGYTF.

V usage is TRBV28 and J usage is TRBJ1-1; D remains unclear. Germline CDR1 is MDHEN and CDR2 is SYDVKM. The CDR3 runs 15 residues. Trimming took 2 bases from V and 2 from J, leaving 12 bases between them. For the CDR3, the DNA is TGTGCCAGCAGTTTACATGGCGGCCAAAACACTGAAGCTTTCTTT. Translating it yields CASSLHGGQNTEAFF.

In its sample, this clone was seen once. This chain uses TRBV28 with TRBJ1-2, with a weak D call TRBD1 (6 bases). V was shortened by 3 bases and J by 4 bases, with 12 bases between the two germline ends. Germline CDR1 reads MDHEN; CDR2 reads SYDVKM. The CDR3 runs to 14 residues. CDR3 sequence (DNA): TGTGCCAGCAGTTTTGGGGGCGTCGGCTATGGCTACACCTTC. Its protein is CASSFGGVGYGYTF.

The genes are TRBV9 and TRBJ2-1, with 11 bases that match TRBD2. The CDR3 contains 14 residues. V was pared by 3 bases and J by 8 bases, with 4 bases of the junction left unmatched. Germline-derived CDR1 and CDR2 are SGDLS and YYNGEE. DNA of the CDR3: TGTGCCAGCAGCGCCCTAGCGGGAGGTTATGAGCAGTTCTTC. It yields the protein CASSALAGGYEQFF.

This clone has just a few counts. This chain connects TRBV6-5 to TRBJ1-1, with D uncertain. V lost 2 bases and J 0 bases, leaving 4 bases between the germline ends. This CDR3 is built from 13 residues. The V gene's germline CDR1 is MNHEY and CDR2 SVGAGI. The DNA for the CDR3 is TGTGCCAGCAGTTACACAGTGAACACTGAAGCTTTCTTT. Amino acids: CASSYTVNTEAFF.

This clone was detected once. This chain links TRBV7-9 with TRBJ2-7; 7 bases match TRBD2. Germline assignment: CDR1 SEHNR and CDR2 FQNEAQ (reference sequence). The CDR3 has 15 residues. V lost 5 bases, J lost 0 bases, and 7 bases stayed unmatched. This chain's CDR3 is CASSHWEGPSYEQYF. The DNA of the CDR3 is TGTGCCAGCAGCCACTGGGAGGGCCCCTCCTACGAGCAGTACTTC.

This chain connects TRBV6-5 to TRBJ1-1, with 11 bases identical to TRBD1. The CDR3 loop spans 14 amino acids. The germline V gene encodes CDR1 MNHEY and CDR2 SVGAGI. Losses at the gene ends were 7 bases for V and 10 bases for J; bases not matched to a gene: 11. CDR3 nucleotide sequence: TGTGCCAGCACCCCGGGACAGGGGGTTGGTTTAGCTTTCTTT. It specifies CASTPGQGVGLAFF.

V gene TRBV7-3 combines with J gene TRBJ2-7, with TRBD2 as a possible D gene (7 bases). Per the germline V gene, CDR1 is SGHTA and CDR2 is FQGTGA. The length of the CDR3 is 14 residues. Trimming removed 2 bases at V and 5 bases at J, with 13 bases between. The CDR3 DNA sequence: TGTGCCAGCAGCTTATCGGGGGGCAGGAACGAGCAGTACTTC. Its protein product is CASSLSGGRNEQYF.

In this sample, this clone turned up a few times. V gene TRBV19 combines with J gene TRBJ2-2; D is unresolved. Germline V gives CDR1 LNHDA, CDR2 SQIVND (reference sequence). V shed 7 bases and J shed 7 bases, with 13 bases lying between them. This CDR3 contains 13 residues. The CDR3 DNA reads as TGTGCCAGTAACCCCGTTACTGGCGGGGAGCTGTTTTTT. It yields the protein CASNPVTGGELFF.

The table lists this clone with a few counts. J is TRBJ1-5 and V is TRBV19; no clear D gene. Germline assignment: CDR1 LNHDA and CDR2 SQIVND (reference sequence). This CDR3 comprises 12 residues. V dropped 7 bases and J dropped 5 bases, with 9 bases sitting between them. The CDR3 DNA reads TGTGCCAGTAATTACCGCGATCAGCCCCAGCATTTT. It translates to CASNYRDQPQHF.

The genes are TRBV20-1 and TRBJ2-5; D not certain. The germline CDR1 and CDR2 sequences are DFQATT and SNEGSKA (reference sequence). The CDR3 extends over 11 amino acids. The V and J ends lost 1 base and 5 bases respectively, with 5 bases between them. In DNA, the CDR3 is TGCAGTGCTAGAGGTCTTGAGACCCAGTACTTC. Translating it yields CSARGLETQYF.

The rearrangement joins TRBV9 to TRBJ2-2, with D unresolved. The V end was cut by 5 bases, the J end by 8 bases, with 7 bases between. Germline V CDR1 and CDR2: SGDLS, YYNGEE. This CDR3 region has 11 residues. The CDR3: CASSLAGELFF. CDR3 nucleotide sequence: TGTGCCAGCAGTTTAGCAGGGGAGCTGTTTTTT.

V and J are TRBV28 and TRBJ1-1; D is unresolved. V was clipped by 1 base and J by 8 bases, with 11 bases between them. There are 13 residues in the CDR3. Germline loops: CDR1 MDHEN, CDR2 SYDVKM. The CDR3 region is CASSLLGRPEAFF. The CDR3 region has the DNA TGTGCCAGCAGTTTATTGGGCAGGCCAGAAGCTTTCTTT.

The gene calls are TRBV2 and TRBJ2-3; 9 bases fit TRBD2. The V gene's germline CDR1 is SNHLY and CDR2 FYNNEI. After removal of 7 bases from V and 4 bases from J, the junction contained 12 bases not matched to a gene. This CDR3 comprises 16 residues. The CDR3 here is CASIPGLAMNADTQYF. The CDR3 nucleotides are TGTGCCAGCATACCGGGACTAGCTATGAACGCAGATACGCAGTATTTT. The complete variable domain, with remaining parts taken from reference TRBV2 and TRBJ2-3, reads EPEVTQTPSHQVTQMGQEVILRCVPISNHLYFYWYRQILGQKVEFLVSFYNNEISEKSEIFDDQFSVERPDGSNFTLKIRSTKLEDSAMYFCASIPGLAMNADTQYFGPGTRLTVL.

This chain connects TRBV7-2 to TRBJ2-7; 7 positions agree with TRBD1. Germline values: CDR1 SGHTA, CDR2 FQGNSA. The CDR3 covers 15 residues. Losses at the gene ends were 3 bases for V and 2 bases for J; bases not matched to a gene: 7. CDR3 sequence (DNA): TGTGCCAGCAGCTTGCAGTGGGACAGAACCTACGAGCAGTACTTC. This translates into CASSLQWDRTYEQYF.

This clone came up once. The chain combines TRBV27 with TRBJ2-7; perhaps TRBD1 as D (6 bases). The V gene's germline CDR1 is MNHEY and CDR2 SMNVEV (reference sequence). The germline V and J ends were trimmed by 3 bases and 0 bases, with 12 bases remaining between them. The CDR3 consists of 15 residues. The CDR3 nucleotides read TGTGCCAGCAGTTTGGGTGGGACACTCTCCTACGAGCAGTACTTC. Protein product: CASSLGGTLSYEQYF.

The chain recombines TRBV28 with TRBJ2-7; perhaps TRBD2 as D (6 bases). Germline loops: CDR1 MDHEN, CDR2 SYDVKM. The CDR3 covers 11 residues. Trimming stripped 7 bases from V and 4 bases from J, with 8 bases between. CDR3 in amino acids: CASKEGYEQYF. CDR3 nucleotide sequence: TGTGCCAGCAAGGAGGGGTACGAGCAGTACTTC.

This chain links TRBV18 with TRBJ1-5; D not resolved. The CDR3 runs 14 residues. The germline V gene encodes CDR1 KGHSH and CDR2 LQKENI. The ends were cut back, 5 bases at V and 2 bases at J, with 10 bases in the middle. The CDR3 DNA reads as TGTGCCAGCTCAGCGGGAGAGGGCAATCAGCCCCAGCATTTT. Protein product: CASSAGEGNQPQHF.

This clone appeared once. This chain connects TRBV11-2 to TRBJ1-6; TRBD1 might be the D (5 bases). Trimming pared 2 bases from V and 4 bases from J, leaving 12 bases between. Per the germline V gene, CDR1 is SGHAT and CDR2 is FQNNGV. This CDR3 has 16 amino acids. Here the CDR3 DNA reads TGTGCCAGCAGCTTAATAGGGGATACATATAATTCACCCCTCCACTTT. Its translation: CASSLIGDTYNSPLHF.

CDR3 DNA sequence: TGTGCCAGCACCCCGTCTATGGGGAGACGGCCCACCGGGGAGCTGTTTTTT. Translation gives CASTPSMGRRPTGELFF. The rearrangement uses TRBV28 and TRBJ2-2; D is possibly TRBD2 (5 bases). V was shortened by 7 bases and J by 4 bases, with 22 bases between the two germline ends. This CDR3 spans 17 amino acids. CDR1 is MDHEN and CDR2 is SYDVKM in the germline V gene.

This clone appeared once. The DNA for the CDR3 is TGTGCCAGCCTAGATGGGACAGGGACCTACGAGCAGTACTTC. It translates to CASLDGTGTYEQYF. V is TRBV2 and J is TRBJ2-5, with 9 bases aligning to TRBD1. The closer fit of TRBJ2-7 to the DNA end suggests the J call may be wrong. The CDR3 runs to 14 residues. Germline V gives CDR1 SNHLY, CDR2 FYNNEI.

This sequence joins TRBV11-2 and TRBJ2-6, with D tentatively TRBD2 (5 bases). The CDR3 is 17 residues long. Trimming took off 5 bases at V and 1 base at J, with 15 bases between the two ends. Germline loops: CDR1 SGHAT, CDR2 FQNNGV. In nucleotides, the CDR3 is TGTGCCAGCAGCCGGGCGGGCCACATTTCTGGGGCCAACGTCCTGACTTTC. This translates into CASSRAGHISGANVLTF.

This chain connects TRBV9 to TRBJ1-3; TRBD1 might be the D (6 bases). Trimming removed 4 bases from V and 3 bases from J, with 17 bases in between. The germline V gene has CDR1 SGDLS and CDR2 YYNGEE. The CDR3 spans 16 residues. The CDR3 here is CASSTRDTDGGNTIYF. In nucleotides, the CDR3 is TGTGCCAGCAGCACCCGGGACACCGACGGTGGAAACACCATATATTTT.

The V gene is TRBV11-3, the J gene TRBJ1-6; the D is unclear. Germline V gives CDR1 SGHNT, CDR2 YENEEA. The CDR3 sequence is 13 residues long. Between the trimmed V and J ends, which lost 0 bases and 9 bases, there was a span of 6 bases. The CDR3 bases are TGTGCCAGCAGCTTAGATCAGGCTTCACCCCTCCACTTT. Amino acids: CASSLDQASPLHF.

The J gene is TRBJ2-1, the V gene TRBV7-3, with no clear D. There are 14 residues in the CDR3. Trimming removed 1 base from V and 3 bases from J, with 7 bases in between. Germline V CDR1 and CDR2: SGHTA, FQGTGA. The CDR3 loop is CASSLIPGYNEQFF. CDR3 DNA: TGTGCCAGCAGCTTAATACCCGGCTACAATGAGCAGTTCTTC. The full variable domain, its missing parts supplied by reference TRBV7-3 and TRBJ2-1, is GAGVSQTPSNKVTEKGKYVELRCDPISGHTALYWYRQSLGQGPEFLIYFQGTGAADDSGLPNDRFFAVRPEGSVSTLKIQRTERGDSAVYLCASSLIPGYNEQFFGPGTRLTVL.

This clone was found once. This chain joins TRBV18 and TRBJ2-1, with 8 nucleotides matching TRBD1. This CDR3 is 14 amino acids long. The germline CDR1 and CDR2 sequences are KGHSH and LQKENI. V was clipped by 3 bases and J by 8 bases; unmatched bases: 6. CDR3 in amino acids: CASSPWQGAYEQFF. The CDR3 region has the DNA TGTGCCAGCTCACCGTGGCAGGGGGCGTATGAGCAGTTCTTC.

V gene TRBV19 combines with J gene TRBJ1-1; TRBD1 matches 7 bases. The ends lost 6 bases at V and 4 bases at J; junction bases unmatched: 20. This CDR3 has 18 residues. CDR1 is LNHDA and CDR2 is SQIVND in the germline V gene (reference sequence). The CDR3 protein is CASRIFPGQRDKSTEAFF. CDR3 bases: TGTGCCAGTAGGATATTTCCGGGACAGAGGGATAAAAGCACTGAAGCTTTCTTT.